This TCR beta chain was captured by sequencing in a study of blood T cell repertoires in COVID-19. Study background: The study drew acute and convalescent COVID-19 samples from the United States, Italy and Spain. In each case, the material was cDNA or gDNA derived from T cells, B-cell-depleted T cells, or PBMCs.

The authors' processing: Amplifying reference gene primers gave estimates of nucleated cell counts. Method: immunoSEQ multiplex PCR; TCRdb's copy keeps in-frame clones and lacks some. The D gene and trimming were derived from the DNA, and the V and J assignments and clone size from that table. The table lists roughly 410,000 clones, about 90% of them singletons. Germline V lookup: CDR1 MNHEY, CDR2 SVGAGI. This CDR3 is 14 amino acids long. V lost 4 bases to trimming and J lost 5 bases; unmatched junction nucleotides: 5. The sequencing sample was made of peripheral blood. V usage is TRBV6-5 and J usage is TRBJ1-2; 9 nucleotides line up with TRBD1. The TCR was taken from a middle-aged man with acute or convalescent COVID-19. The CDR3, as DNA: TGTGCCAGCAGTTCACAGGGGGCGGGTTATGGCTACACCTTC. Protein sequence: CASSSQGAGYGYTF.